Here is one T cell receptor (beta chain) with its context. The antigen is not known. Approximately 9.1 milliliters was the volume of peripheral blood drawn from each donor. A sample-barcoded 5' primer and a J-beta primer mix were used in a second PCR of roughly 6 to 11 cycles. TCRdb re-analysed the 5' RACE reads in MiXCR, keeping a single row per CDR3 protein. The sample has 1.8 million or so distinct CDR3 sequences; approximately 40% are singletons. The source of the sample is a study of blood T cells in healthy people across ages. Whole-study results and caveats: Naive T cell percentage showed a strong correlation with TCR beta diversity.

The CDR3 extends over 17 amino acids. CDR1 LGHDT and CDR2 YNNKEL come from the germline V gene (reference sequence). V dropped 2 bases and J dropped 4; count of bases not matched to a gene: 7. This chain uses TRBV3-1 with TRBJ2-1; 11 positions agree with TRBD2. Sequencing was performed on blood. The clonotype was recovered from a human donor in good health. Here the CDR3 DNA reads TGTGCCAGCAGCCAACATAAGACTAGCGGGATATACAATGAGCAGTTCTTC. Its protein product is CASSQHKTSGIYNEQFF.